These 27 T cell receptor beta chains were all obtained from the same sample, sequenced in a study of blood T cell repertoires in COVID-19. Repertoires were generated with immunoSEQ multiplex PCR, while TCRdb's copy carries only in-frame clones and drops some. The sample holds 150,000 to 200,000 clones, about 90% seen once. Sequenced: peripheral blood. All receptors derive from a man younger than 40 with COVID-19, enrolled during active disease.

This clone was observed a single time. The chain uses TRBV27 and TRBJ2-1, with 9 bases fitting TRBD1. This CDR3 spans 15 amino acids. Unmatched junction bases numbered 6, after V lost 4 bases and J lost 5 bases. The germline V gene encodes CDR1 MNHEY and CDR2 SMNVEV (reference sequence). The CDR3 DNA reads TGTGCCAGCAGTTCACCGGGACAGGGCCACAATGAGCAGTTCTTC. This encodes CASSSPGQGHNEQFF.

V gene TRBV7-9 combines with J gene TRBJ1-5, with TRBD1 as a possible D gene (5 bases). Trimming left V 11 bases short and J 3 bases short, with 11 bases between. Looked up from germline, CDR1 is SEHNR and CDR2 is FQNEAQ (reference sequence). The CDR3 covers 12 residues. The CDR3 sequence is CAWGRDNQPQHF. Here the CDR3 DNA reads TGTGCCTGGGGCAGGGACAATCAGCCCCAGCATTTT.

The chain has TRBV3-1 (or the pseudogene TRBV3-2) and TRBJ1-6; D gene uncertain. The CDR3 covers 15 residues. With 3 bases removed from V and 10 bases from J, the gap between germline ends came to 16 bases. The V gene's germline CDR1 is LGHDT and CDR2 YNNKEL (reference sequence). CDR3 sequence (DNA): TGTGCCAGCAGCCAGCGAACGGTAGCGGGGTCACCCCTCCACTTT. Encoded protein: CASSQRTVAGSPLHF.

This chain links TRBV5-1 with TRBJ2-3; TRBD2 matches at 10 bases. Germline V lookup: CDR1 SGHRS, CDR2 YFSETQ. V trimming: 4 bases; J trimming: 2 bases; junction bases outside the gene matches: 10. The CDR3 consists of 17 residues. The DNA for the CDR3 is TGCGCCAGCAGCAGAACGGGACTAGCGTTTGCCACAGATACGCAGTATTTT. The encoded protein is CASSRTGLAFATDTQYF.

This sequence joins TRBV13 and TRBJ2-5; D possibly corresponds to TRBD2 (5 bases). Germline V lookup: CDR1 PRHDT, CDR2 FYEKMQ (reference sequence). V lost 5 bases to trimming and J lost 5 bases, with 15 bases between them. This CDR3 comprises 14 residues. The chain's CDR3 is CASSPLWSGETQYF. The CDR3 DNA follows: TGTGCCAGCAGCCCCTTGTGGTCGGGGGAGACCCAGTACTTC.

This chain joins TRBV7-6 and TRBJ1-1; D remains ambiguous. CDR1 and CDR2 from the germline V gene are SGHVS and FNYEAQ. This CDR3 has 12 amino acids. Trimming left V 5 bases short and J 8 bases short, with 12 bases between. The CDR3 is CASSPAGPEAFF. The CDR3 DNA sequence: TGTGCCAGCAGCCCGGCGGGCCCGGAAGCTTTCTTT.

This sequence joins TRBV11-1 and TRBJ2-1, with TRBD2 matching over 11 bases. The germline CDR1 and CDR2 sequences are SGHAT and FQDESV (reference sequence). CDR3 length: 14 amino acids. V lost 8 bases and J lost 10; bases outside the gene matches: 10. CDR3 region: CASGVAGGPREQFF. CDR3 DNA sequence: TGTGCCAGCGGCGTAGCGGGGGGGCCTCGAGAGCAGTTCTTC.

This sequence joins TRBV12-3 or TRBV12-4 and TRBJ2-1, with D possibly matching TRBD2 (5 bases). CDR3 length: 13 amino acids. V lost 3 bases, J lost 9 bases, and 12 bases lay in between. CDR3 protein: CASSFPSGSEQFF. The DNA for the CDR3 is TGTGCCAGCAGTTTCCCGAGTGGGAGTGAGCAGTTCTTC.

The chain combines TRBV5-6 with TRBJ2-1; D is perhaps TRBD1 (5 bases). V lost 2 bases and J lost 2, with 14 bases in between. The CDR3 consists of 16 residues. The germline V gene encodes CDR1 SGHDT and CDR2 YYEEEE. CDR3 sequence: CASSLTPGSTYNEQFF. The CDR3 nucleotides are TGTGCCAGCAGCTTAACCCCAGGGTCAACCTACAATGAGCAGTTCTTC.

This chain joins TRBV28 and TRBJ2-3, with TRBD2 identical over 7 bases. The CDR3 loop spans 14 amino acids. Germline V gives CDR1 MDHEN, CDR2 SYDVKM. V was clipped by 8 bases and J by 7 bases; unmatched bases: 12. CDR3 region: CASGSGSIRYTQYF. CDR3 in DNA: TGTGCCAGCGGTAGCGGGTCGATTAGGTATACGCAGTATTTT.

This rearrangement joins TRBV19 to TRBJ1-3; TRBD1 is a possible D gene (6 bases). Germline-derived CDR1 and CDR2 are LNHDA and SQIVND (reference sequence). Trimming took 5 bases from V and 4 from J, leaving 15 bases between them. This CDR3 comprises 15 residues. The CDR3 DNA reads TGTGCCAGTAGTCCCCGACAGGTTAAAGGAAACACCATATATTTT. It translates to CASSPRQVKGNTIYF.

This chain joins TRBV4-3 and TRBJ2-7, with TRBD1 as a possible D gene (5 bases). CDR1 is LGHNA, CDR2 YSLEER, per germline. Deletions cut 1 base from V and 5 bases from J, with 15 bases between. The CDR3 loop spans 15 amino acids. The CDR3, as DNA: TGCGCCAGCAGCCAAGGAGGTCCAGGGTGGGACGAGCAGTACTTC. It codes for CASSQGGPGWDEQYF.

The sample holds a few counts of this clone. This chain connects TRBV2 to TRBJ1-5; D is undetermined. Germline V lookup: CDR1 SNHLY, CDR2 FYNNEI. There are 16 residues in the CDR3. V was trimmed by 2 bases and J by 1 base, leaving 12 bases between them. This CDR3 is CASSETTPRSNQPQHF. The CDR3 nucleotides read TGTGCCAGCAGTGAAACGACACCAAGGAGCAATCAGCCCCAGCATTTT.

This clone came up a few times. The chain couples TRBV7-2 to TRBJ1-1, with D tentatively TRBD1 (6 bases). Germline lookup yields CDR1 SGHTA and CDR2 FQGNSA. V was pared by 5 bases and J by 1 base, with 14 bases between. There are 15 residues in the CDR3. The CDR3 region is CASSPSPQGNTEAFF. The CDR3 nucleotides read TGTGCCAGCAGCCCCTCCCCACAGGGGAACACTGAAGCTTTCTTT.

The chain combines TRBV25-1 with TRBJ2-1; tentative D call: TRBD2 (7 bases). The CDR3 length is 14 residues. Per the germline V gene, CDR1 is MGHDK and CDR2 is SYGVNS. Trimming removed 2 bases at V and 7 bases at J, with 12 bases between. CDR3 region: CASSEGGGRNEQFF. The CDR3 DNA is TGTGCCAGCAGTGAAGGCGGGGGCCGGAATGAGCAGTTCTTC.

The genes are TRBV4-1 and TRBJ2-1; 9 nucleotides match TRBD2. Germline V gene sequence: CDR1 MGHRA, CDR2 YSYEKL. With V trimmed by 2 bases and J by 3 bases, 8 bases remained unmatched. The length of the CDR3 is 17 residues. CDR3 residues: CASSQRIAGVNYNEQFF. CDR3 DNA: TGCGCCAGCAGCCAACGTATAGCGGGGGTGAACTACAATGAGCAGTTCTTC.

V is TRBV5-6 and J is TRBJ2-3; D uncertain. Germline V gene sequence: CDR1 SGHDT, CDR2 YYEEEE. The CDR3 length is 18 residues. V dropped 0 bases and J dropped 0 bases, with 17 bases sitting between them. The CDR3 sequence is CASSLEVPTMTSTDTQYF. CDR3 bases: TGTGCCAGCAGCTTGGAAGTCCCAACGATGACTAGCACAGATACGCAGTATTTT.

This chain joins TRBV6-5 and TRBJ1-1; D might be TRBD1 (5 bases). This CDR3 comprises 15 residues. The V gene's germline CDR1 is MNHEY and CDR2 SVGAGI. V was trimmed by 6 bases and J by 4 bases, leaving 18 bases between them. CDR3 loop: CASRPLARGSTEAFF. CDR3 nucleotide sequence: TGTGCCAGCAGACCGTTGGCCCGGGGGAGCACTGAAGCTTTCTTT.

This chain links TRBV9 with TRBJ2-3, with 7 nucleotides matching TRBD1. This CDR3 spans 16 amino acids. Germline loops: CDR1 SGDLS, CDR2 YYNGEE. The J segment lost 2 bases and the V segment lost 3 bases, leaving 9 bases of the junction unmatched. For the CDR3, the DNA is TGTGCCAGCAGCGGATGGACAGGAGAGAACACAGATACGCAGTATTTT. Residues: CASSGWTGENTDTQYF.

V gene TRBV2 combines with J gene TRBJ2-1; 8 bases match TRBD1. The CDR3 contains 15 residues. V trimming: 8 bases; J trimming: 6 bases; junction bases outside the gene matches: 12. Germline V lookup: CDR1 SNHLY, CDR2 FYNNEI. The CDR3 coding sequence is TGTGCCAGCGAAGGTCGACAGGGGACGATCAATGAGCAGTTCTTC. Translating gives CASEGRQGTINEQFF. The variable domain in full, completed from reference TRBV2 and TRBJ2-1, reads EPEVTQTPSHQVTQMGQEVILRCVPISNHLYFYWYRQILGQKVEFLVSFYNNEISEKSEIFDDQFSVERPDGSNFTLKIRSTKLEDSAMYFCASEGRQGTINEQFFGPGTRLTVL.

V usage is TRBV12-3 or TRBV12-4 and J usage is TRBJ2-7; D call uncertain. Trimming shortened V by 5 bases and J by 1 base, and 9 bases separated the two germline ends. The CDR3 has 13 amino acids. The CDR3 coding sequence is TGTGCCAGCAGTCCTCCCCAGTCCTACGAGCAGTACTTC. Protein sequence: CASSPPQSYEQYF.

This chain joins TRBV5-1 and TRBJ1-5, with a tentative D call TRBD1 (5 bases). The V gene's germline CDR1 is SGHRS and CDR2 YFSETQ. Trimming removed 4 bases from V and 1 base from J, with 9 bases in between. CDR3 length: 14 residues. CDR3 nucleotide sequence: TGCGCCAGCAGCGAAGGACACAGCAATCAGCCCCAGCATTTT. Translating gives CASSEGHSNQPQHF.

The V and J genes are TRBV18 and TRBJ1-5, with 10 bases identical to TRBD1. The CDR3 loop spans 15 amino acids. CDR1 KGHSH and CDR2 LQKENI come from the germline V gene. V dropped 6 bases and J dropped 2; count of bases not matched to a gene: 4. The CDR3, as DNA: TGTGCCAGCTCGCGTGGGACAGGGGGCAATCAGCCCCAGCATTTT. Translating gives CASSRGTGGNQPQHF.

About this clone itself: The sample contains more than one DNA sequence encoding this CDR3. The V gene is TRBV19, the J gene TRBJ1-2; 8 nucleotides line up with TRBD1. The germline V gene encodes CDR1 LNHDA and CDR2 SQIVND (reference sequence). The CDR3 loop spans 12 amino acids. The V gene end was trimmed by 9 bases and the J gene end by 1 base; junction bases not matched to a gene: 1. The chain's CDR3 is CASDRGNYGYTF. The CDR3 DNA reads TGTGCCAGCGACAGGGGTAACTATGGCTACACCTTC.

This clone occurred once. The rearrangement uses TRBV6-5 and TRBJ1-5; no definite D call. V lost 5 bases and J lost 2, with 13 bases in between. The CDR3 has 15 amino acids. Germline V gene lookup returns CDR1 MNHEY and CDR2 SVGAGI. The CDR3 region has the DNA TGTGCCAGCAGTCCTAGCCTGGAAGGCAATCAGCCCCAGCATTTT. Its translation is CASSPSLEGNQPQHF.

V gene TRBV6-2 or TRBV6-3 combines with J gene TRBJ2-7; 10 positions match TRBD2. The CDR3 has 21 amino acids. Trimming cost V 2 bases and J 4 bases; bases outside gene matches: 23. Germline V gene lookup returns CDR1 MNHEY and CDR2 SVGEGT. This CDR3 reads CASSYLWEAWTSGGVPYEQYF. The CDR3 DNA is TGTGCCAGCAGTTACCTTTGGGAGGCGTGGACTAGCGGTGGAGTTCCGTACGAGCAGTACTTC.

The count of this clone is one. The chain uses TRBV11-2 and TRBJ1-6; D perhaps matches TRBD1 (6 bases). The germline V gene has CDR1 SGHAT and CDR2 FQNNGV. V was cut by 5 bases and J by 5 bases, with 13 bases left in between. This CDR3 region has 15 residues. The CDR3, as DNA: TGTGCCAGCAGCCAAACGAGACAGGATAATTCACCCCTCCACTTT. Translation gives CASSQTRQDNSPLHF.